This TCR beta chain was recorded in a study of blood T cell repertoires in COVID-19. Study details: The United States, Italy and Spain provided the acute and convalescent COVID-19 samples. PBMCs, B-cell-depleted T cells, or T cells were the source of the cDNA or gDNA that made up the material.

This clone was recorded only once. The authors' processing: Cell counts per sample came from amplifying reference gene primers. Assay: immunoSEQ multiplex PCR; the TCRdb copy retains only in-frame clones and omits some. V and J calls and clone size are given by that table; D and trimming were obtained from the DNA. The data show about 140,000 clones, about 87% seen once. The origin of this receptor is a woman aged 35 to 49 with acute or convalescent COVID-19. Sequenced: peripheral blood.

The CDR3 is CASNRDRDGYTF. The DNA of the CDR3 is TGTGCCAGCAACCGAGACAGGGACGGCTACACCTTC. The chain employs TRBV6-6 and TRBJ1-2, with TRBD1 matching over 7 bases. Germline CDR1 MNHNY, CDR2 SVGAGI (reference sequence). After removal of 7 bases from V and 8 bases from J, the junction contained 7 bases not matched to a gene. The CDR3 totals 12 residues.